Presented here are 27 T cell receptor beta chains from one specimen sequenced in a study of tumor-infiltrating lymphocytes in primary liver carcinoma. The investigators made TCR beta cDNA from approximately 0.5 ug total RNA, using a constant-region primer. A slightly modified ARM-PCR protocol with three nested multiplex PCR rounds produced these TCR beta libraries. The study ran its first two PCR rounds for around 10 cycles each, using TRBV1-TRBV30 forward primers and a C-beta reverse primer. Using its own MiXCR run on the multiplex PCR reads, TCRdb lists one record per CDR3 protein. This table holds 50,000 or so distinct CDR3 sequences, approximately 80% found once. Joint extraction of RNA and DNA used roughly 20-33 mg of bulk tissue that was unsorted. Input material: liver tumor tissue from sampling region 5. Regarding subset: tumor region T5, tumor centre. These receptors were obtained from a man between 40 and 49 years old with primary liver carcinoma and hepatitis B virus infection.

Comments on this clonotype: The junction departs from the called germline gene at one end, perhaps through a read error. The chain has TRBV7-6 and TRBJ2-1; 11 nucleotides agree with TRBD1. Germline lookup yields CDR1 SGHVS and CDR2 FNYEAQ. This CDR3 has 15 residues. In DNA, the CDR3 is TGTACCAGTAGCTTAGGGACAGGGGGTTTAAATGAGCAGTTCTTC. Translating gives CTSSLGTGGLNEQFF.

The chain couples TRBV11-1 to TRBJ2-4; 9 positions agree with TRBD1. The CDR3 runs 17 residues. In germline, CDR1 is SGHAT, CDR2 FQDESV (reference sequence). With V trimmed by 9 bases and J by 6 bases, 18 bases remained unmatched. The CDR3 nucleotides read TGTGCCAGTAGTTCTCCGGGACAGGGAGCATCAATAAACATTCAGTACTTC. Protein sequence: CASSSPGQGASINIQYF.

This clonotype was observed a handful of times. The chain couples TRBV7-2 to TRBJ2-2; perhaps TRBD2 as D (5 bases). Per germline, CDR1 SGHTA and CDR2 FQGNSA. The CDR3 sequence is 14 residues long. The V end lost 5 bases, the J end lost 5 bases, and 12 bases lay between the germline ends. The CDR3 reads CASSPGPGTGELFF. The CDR3 region has the DNA TGTGCCAGCAGCCCCGGACCGGGGACCGGGGAGCTGTTTTTT.

A word on this clonotype: The junction departs from the called germline gene at one end, perhaps through a read error. The chain has TRBV11-3 and TRBJ2-3; 10 bases agree with TRBD2. Germline V CDR1 and CDR2: SGHNT, YENEEA. This CDR3 comprises 15 residues. In nucleotides, the CDR3 is TGTGCCAGCAGCCTTAGCGGGAGGCGGATAGATGCGCAGTATTTT. Translation: CASSLSGRRIDAQYF.

This clonotype has a single count. An end of the junction does not agree with germline; a read error may underlie this. V usage is TRBV28 and J usage is TRBJ2-4; no firm D call. The length of the CDR3 is 16 residues. Germline loops: CDR1 MDHEN, CDR2 SYDVKM. The CDR3 protein is CASSTYRAKAKNTQYF. Written as DNA, the CDR3 is TGTGCCAGCAGTACATACCGGGCCAAGGCCAAAAACACTCAGTACTTT.

Only a few counts were recorded for this clonotype. Sequence at one end of the junction differs from germline and may be a read error. The V call is TRBV18, the J call TRBJ2-1; D is ambiguous. Germline CDR1 and CDR2: KGHSH and LQKENI. The CDR3 loop spans 13 amino acids. DNA of the CDR3: TGTGCCAGCTCACCCTTCGACTGCAATGAGCAGTTTTTC. This codes for CASSPFDCNEQFF.

About this clonotype itself: The CDR3 does not end in the conserved phenylalanine or tryptophan, so this is likely a read error. The J gene is TRBJ2-5, the V gene TRBV10-3; 9 positions match TRBD1. The CDR3 contains 14 residues. The V gene's germline CDR1 is ENHRY and CDR2 SYGVKD. CDR3 sequence reads: CTIEKGDREETQYL. The CDR3 nucleotides read TGTACCATCGAAAAAGGGGACAGGGAAGAGACCCAGTACCTC.

Comments on this clonotype: A read error may account for a junction end that differs from germline. This chain joins TRBV5-5 and TRBJ2-1, with 9 bases matching TRBD2. CDR3 length equals 15 residues. Germline V gene lookup returns CDR1 SGHKS and CDR2 YYEKEE (reference sequence). The CDR3 bases are TGTCCCAGCAGCGGGGGACTAGCTGGAGAAAACGAGCAGTTCTTC. It is translated as CPSSGGLAGENEQFF.

Worth noting for this clonotype: An end of the junction differs from the germline gene, which may be a read error. The chain employs TRBV29-1 and TRBJ2-1; 7 bases are shared with TRBD2. The CDR3 length is 15 residues. In germline, CDR1 is SQVTM, CDR2 ANQGSEA. In nucleotides, the CDR3 is TGCAGCGTTGGACTAGCTGGAGGGTCCTACAATGAGCGGTTCTTC. It encodes CSVGLAGGSYNERFF.

This clonotype was counted between two and nine times. The germline gene is not matched at one end of the junction; a read error may be the cause. The chain carries TRBV6-2 or TRBV6-3 and TRBJ1-1, with D unresolved. There are 11 residues in the CDR3. Looked up from germline, CDR1 is MNHEY and CDR2 is SVGEGT. In DNA form, the CDR3 reads TGCGCCAGCAGTTCGATAGGGCCGGCTTTCTTT. This gives the protein CASSSIGPAFF.

As to this clonotype: One end of the junction varies from germline; a read error may be responsible. The V gene is TRBV6-1, the J gene TRBJ2-5; the D call may be TRBD1 or TRBD2 (5 bases each). Germline lookup yields CDR1 MNHNS and CDR2 SASEGT. The CDR3 consists of 16 residues. The CDR3 spells CATSEPSRGSQETQYF. In DNA, the CDR3 is TGTGCCACCAGTGAACCATCACGGGGCAGTCAAGAGACCCAGTACTTC.

Comment on this clonotype: An end of the junction differs from the germline gene, which may be a read error. The chain uses TRBV11-1 and TRBJ2-1; D is perhaps TRBD2 (6 bases). The CDR3 is 16 amino acids. The germline V gene encodes CDR1 SGHAT and CDR2 FQDESV (reference sequence). CDR3 region: CVSRKKVRIGGDEQFF. CDR3 in DNA: TGTGTCAGCAGAAAAAAGGTGAGGATTGGAGGGGATGAGCAGTTCTTC.

About this clonotype itself: The conserved phenylalanine or tryptophan normally closing the CDR3 is absent here, so this likely arose from a read error. This chain links TRBV11-1 with TRBJ2-3; possibly TRBD1 or TRBD2 for D (5 bases each). The CDR3 extends over 19 amino acids. CDR1 and CDR2 (germline): SGHAT, FQDESV (reference sequence). Trimming pared 4 bases from V and 5 bases from J, leaving 28 bases between. CDR3 sequence (DNA): TGTGCCAGCAGCTCTGGGGGAAGCTCTATTGGAGCCCGCAGAGATACGCAGTATTTG. It encodes CASSSGGSSIGARRDTQYL.

On this clonotype: Lacking the conserved final phenylalanine or tryptophan, this CDR3 likely reflects a read error. Because the CDR3's place on the DNA is in doubt, the DNA is left out and the CDR3 is given as listed by TCRdb. This rearrangement joins TRBV24-1 to TRBJ2-1. The CDR3 is 16 amino acids long, termini counted. Germline V gives CDR1 KGHDR, CDR2 SFDVKD. The CDR3 reads CATSDAETTSYNEQSI.

On this clonotype: Relative to the germline gene, one junction end is altered; a read error may explain this. As DNA, the CDR3 is TGCAGCGTTGCGAGCGGATGGGGGATGCCCTACGAGCACTACTTC. This sequence encodes CSVASGWGMPYEHYF. V is TRBV29-1 and J is TRBJ2-7; D may match TRBD1 or TRBD2 (5 bases each). This CDR3 contains 15 residues. Germline V gene sequence: CDR1 SQVTM, CDR2 ANQGSEA.

This clonotype qualifies as medium-sized. The genes are TRBV6-6 and TRBJ2-4; D may be TRBD1 (5 bases). Deletions cut 0 bases from V and 1 base from J, with 13 bases between. Germline CDR1 reads MNHNY; CDR2 reads SVGAGI (reference sequence). There are 17 residues in the CDR3. CDR3 in DNA: TGTGCCAGCAGTTACTCGACGTCAGGGATCGCCAAAAACATTCAGTACTTC. Residues: CASSYSTSGIAKNIQYF.

This clonotype was counted at least ten times. The rearrangement links TRBV2 to TRBJ2-7; D unclear. CDR1 and CDR2 from the germline V gene are SNHLY and FYNNEI. This CDR3 region has 14 residues. V was shortened by 11 bases and J by 3 bases, with 20 bases between the two germline ends. CDR3 in DNA: TGTGCCTGTTCCCCCGCCGAGGAACTCTACGAGCAGTACTTC. Protein product: CACSPAEELYEQYF.

Remarks on this clonotype: A much larger clone sits a single nucleotide away, making a read error possible. The rearrangement uses TRBV2 and TRBJ2-7, with TRBD2 matching 8 bases. After removal of 7 bases from V and 3 bases from J, the junction contained 5 bases not matched to a gene. The CDR3 extends over 13 amino acids. Germline V lookup: CDR1 SNHLY, CDR2 FYNNEI. The CDR3 here is CASNTSGLYEQYF. The CDR3 bases are TGTGCCAGCAACACTAGCGGCCTCTACGAGCAGTACTTC. Complete variable domain (other parts from reference TRBV2 and TRBJ2-7): EPEVTQTPSHQVTQMGQEVILRCVPISNHLYFYWYRQILGQKVEFLVSFYNNEISEKSEIFDDQFSVERPDGSNFTLKIRSTKLEDSAMYFCASNTSGLYEQYFGPGTRLTVT.

Details on this clonotype: The junction differs from germline at one of its ends, possibly a read error. The chain is built from TRBV6-5 and TRBJ2-5, with TRBD1 matching 7 bases. This CDR3 has 12 residues. Germline V gene lookup returns CDR1 MNHEY and CDR2 SVGAGI. The CDR3 loop reads CASSSQGETHHF. The CDR3 DNA reads TGTGCCAGCAGCTCCCAGGGGGAGACCCATCACTTC.

This clonotype was seen ten or more times. CDR3 sequence reads: CASSPPSGAVSYEQYF. CDR3 sequence (DNA): TGTGCCAGCAGTCCCCCGTCCGGGGCGGTCTCCTACGAGCAGTACTTC. V usage is TRBV2 and J usage is TRBJ2-7; D may be TRBD1 or TRBD2 (5 bases each). This CDR3 spans 16 amino acids. V was pared by 5 bases and J by 0 bases, with 17 bases between. Germline values: CDR1 SNHLY, CDR2 FYNNEI. Full variable domain (missing parts from reference TRBV2 and TRBJ2-7): EPEVTQTPSHQVTQMGQEVILRCVPISNHLYFYWYRQILGQKVEFLVSFYNNEISEKSEIFDDQFSVERPDGSNFTLKIRSTKLEDSAMYFCASSPPSGAVSYEQYFGPGTRLTVT.

This clonotype appeared once. One end of the junction does not line up with germline, which may come from a read error. The chain employs TRBV7-9 and TRBJ2-2; possible D gene TRBD2, 5 bases. CDR1 is SEHNR and CDR2 is FQNEAQ in the germline V gene (reference sequence). The CDR3 runs to 15 residues. CDR3 sequence reads: CASSIDQILPWELFF. The CDR3 DNA is TGTGCCAGCAGCATTGATCAGATCCTGCCCTGGGAGCTGTTCTTT.

Concerning this clonotype itself: The junction differs from germline at one of its ends, possibly a read error. This chain connects TRBV5-1 to TRBJ2-3, with 10 bases fitting TRBD1. The CDR3 covers 15 residues. The germline gives CDR1 SGHRS, CDR2 YFSETQ. CDR3 nucleotide sequence: TGCCCCAGCAGCGGGACAGGGGAGGGCACAAATACGCAGTATTTT. Translation gives CPSSGTGEGTNTQYF.

Worth noting for this clonotype: At one boundary the junction diverges from the germline segment, which might be a read error. The genes are TRBV5-4 and TRBJ1-1, with D unclear. The germline V gene encodes CDR1 SGHNT and CDR2 YYREEE (reference sequence). The CDR3 length is 14 residues. CDR3 loop: CANSLGVGNTEAFF. CDR3 in DNA: TGTGCCAACAGCTTGGGTGTGGGGAACACTGAGGCTTTCTTT.

About this clonotype itself: The conserved phenylalanine or tryptophan is not found at the CDR3 terminus, so this likely reflects a read error. The chain employs TRBV29-1 and TRBJ2-6; D possibly corresponds to TRBD1 (6 bases). This CDR3 has 13 residues. CDR1 and CDR2 from the germline V gene are SQVTM and ANQGSEA. Trimming stripped 8 bases from V and 4 bases from J, with 12 bases between. CDR3: CSIAGAGANVLTY. CDR3 DNA sequence: TGCAGCATTGCAGGGGCCGGGGCCAACGTCCTGACTTAC.

Turning to this clonotype: An end of the junction does not agree with germline; a read error may underlie this. The chain couples TRBV6-1 to TRBJ2-3, with D perhaps TRBD2 (6 bases). This CDR3 has 14 residues. The germline V gene has CDR1 MNHNS and CDR2 SASEGT. The CDR3 DNA reads as TGTGCAAGCACCCCCGGGACTGACTCAGATACGCGGTATTTT. Protein sequence: CASTPGTDSDTRYF.

This chain joins TRBV28 and TRBJ2-5; D might be TRBD1 (6 bases). CDR1 MDHEN and CDR2 SYDVKM come from the germline V gene. The CDR3 sequence is 17 residues long. V lost 8 bases to trimming and J lost 1 base, with 23 bases between them. CDR3 coding DNA: TGTGCCAGCCTCGATATCCTTGGACAGTCCCCCCAAGAGACCCAGTACTTC. This translates into CASLDILGQSPQETQYF.

The V gene is TRBV6-1, the J gene TRBJ1-5; tentative D call: TRBD1 (5 bases). From germline, CDR1 is MNHNS and CDR2 SASEGT. The CDR3 has 14 amino acids. As DNA, the CDR3 is TGTACTAGCAGTGAAGGGAGGGGAGGCCAGCCCCAGCATTTT. It yields the protein CTSSEGRGGQPQHF.